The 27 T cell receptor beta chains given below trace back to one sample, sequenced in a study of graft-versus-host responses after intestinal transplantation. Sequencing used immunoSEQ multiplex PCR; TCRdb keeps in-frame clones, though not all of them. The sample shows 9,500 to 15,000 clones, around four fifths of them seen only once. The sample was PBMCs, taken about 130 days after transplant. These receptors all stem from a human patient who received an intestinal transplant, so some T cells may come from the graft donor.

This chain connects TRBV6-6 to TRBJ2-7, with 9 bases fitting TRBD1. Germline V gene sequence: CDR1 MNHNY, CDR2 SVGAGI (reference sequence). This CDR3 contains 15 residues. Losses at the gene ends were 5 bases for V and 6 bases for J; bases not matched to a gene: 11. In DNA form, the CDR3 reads TGTGCCAGCAGTCAAACCGGGACAGGGTCGGGCGAGCAGTACTTC. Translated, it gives CASSQTGTGSGEQYF.

The CDR3 reads CASGTSGGAGEQFF. Here the CDR3 DNA reads TGCGCCAGCGGGACTAGCGGGGGGGCCGGAGAGCAGTTCTTC. The chain combines TRBV10-2 with TRBJ2-1; 16 bases fit TRBD2. Germline CDR1 reads WSHSY; CDR2 reads SAAADI. The trim removed 8 bases at V and 10 bases at J, leaving 5 bases unmatched. This CDR3 has 14 amino acids.

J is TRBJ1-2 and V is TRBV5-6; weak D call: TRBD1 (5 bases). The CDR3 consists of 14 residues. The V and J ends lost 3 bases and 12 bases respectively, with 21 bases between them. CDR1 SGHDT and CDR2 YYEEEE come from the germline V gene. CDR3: CASSYIFPSGLDTF. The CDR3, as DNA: TGTGCCAGCAGCTATATTTTTCCGTCGGGGCTTGACACCTTC.

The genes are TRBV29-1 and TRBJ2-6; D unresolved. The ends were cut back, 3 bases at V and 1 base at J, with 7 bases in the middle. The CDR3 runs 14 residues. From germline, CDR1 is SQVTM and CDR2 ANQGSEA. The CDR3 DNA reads TGCAGCGTTGATGACCCATCTGGGGCCAACGTCCTGACTTTC. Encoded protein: CSVDDPSGANVLTF. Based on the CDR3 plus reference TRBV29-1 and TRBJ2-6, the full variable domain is SAVISQKPSRDICQRGTSLTIQCQVDSQVTMMFWYRQQPGQSLTLIATANQGSEATYESGFVIDKFPISRPNLTFSTLTVSNMSPEDSSIYLCSVDDPSGANVLTFGAGSRLTVL.

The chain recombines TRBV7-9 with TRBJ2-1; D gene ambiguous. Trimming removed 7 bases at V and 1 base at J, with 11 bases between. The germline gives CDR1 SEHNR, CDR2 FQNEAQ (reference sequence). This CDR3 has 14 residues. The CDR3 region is CASNKADSYNEQFF. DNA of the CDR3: TGTGCCAGCAACAAGGCGGATTCCTACAATGAGCAGTTCTTC.

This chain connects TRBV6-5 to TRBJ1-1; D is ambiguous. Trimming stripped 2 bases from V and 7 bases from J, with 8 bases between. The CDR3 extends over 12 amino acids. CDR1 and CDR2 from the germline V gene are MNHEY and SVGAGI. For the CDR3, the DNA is TGTGCCAGCAGTTACAGGGATGGTGAAGCTTTCTTT. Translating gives CASSYRDGEAFF.

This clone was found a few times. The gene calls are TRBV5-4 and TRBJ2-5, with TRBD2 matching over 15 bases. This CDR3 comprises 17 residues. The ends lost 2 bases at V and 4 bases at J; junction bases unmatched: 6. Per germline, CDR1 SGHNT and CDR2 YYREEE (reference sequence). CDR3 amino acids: CASSLVAGLAGGETQYF. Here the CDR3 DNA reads TGTGCCAGCAGCTTAGTGGCGGGACTAGCGGGAGGAGAGACCCAGTACTTC.

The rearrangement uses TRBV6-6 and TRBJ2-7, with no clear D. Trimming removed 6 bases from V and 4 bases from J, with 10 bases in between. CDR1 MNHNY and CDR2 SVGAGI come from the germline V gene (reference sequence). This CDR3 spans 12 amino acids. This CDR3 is CASSPPMYEQYF. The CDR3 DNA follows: TGTGCCAGCAGCCCCCCCATGTACGAGCAGTACTTC.

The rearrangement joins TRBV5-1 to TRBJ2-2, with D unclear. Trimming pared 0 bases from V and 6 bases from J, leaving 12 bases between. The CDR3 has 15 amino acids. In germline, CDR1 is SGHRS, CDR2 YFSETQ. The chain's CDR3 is CASSLVPHEAGELFF. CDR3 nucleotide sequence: TGCGCCAGCAGCTTGGTTCCCCATGAGGCCGGGGAGCTGTTTTTT.

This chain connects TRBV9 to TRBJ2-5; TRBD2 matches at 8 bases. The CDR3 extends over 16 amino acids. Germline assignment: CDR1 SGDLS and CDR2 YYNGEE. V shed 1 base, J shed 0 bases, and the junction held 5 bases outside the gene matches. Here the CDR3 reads CASSVSGSGYQETQYF. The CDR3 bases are TGTGCCAGCAGCGTAAGCGGGAGTGGGTACCAAGAGACCCAGTACTTC. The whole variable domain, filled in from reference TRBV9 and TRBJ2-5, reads DSGVTQTPKHLITATGQRVTLRCSPRSGDLSVYWYQQSLDQGLQFLIQYYNGEERAKGNILERFSAQQFPDLHSELNLSSLELGDSALYFCASSVSGSGYQETQYFGPGTRLLVL.

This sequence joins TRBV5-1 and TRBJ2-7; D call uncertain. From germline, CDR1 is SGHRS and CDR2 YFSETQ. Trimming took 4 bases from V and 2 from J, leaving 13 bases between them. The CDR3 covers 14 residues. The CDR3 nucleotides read TGCGCCAGCAGCATGGACCCTGGGGCCTACGAGCAGTACTTC. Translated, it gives CASSMDPGAYEQYF.

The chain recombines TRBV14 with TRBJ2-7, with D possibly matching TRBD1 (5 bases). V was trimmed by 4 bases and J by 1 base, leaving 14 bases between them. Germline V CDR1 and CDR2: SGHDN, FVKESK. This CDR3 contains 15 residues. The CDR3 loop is CASSPRVYLSYEQYF. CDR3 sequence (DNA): TGTGCCAGCAGCCCCAGGGTTTACCTTTCCTACGAGCAGTACTTC.

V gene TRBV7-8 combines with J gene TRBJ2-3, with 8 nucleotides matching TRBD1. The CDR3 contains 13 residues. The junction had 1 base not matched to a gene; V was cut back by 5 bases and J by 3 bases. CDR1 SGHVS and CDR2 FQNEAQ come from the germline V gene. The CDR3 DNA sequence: TGTGCCAGCAGCCGGGACAGGACAGATACGCAGTATTTT. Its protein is CASSRDRTDTQYF.

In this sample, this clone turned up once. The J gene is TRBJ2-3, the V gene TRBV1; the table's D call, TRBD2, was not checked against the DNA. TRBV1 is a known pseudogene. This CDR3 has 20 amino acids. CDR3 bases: TGCACCAGCAGCCCAGAAACCGGGACTAGCGGGAGGCACAGCACAGATACGCAGTATTTT. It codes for CTSSPETGTSGRHSTDTQYF.

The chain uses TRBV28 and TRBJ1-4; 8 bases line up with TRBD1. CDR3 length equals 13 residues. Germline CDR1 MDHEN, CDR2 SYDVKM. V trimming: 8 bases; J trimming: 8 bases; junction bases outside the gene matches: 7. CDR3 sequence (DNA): TGTGCCAGCGGGGACAGGTTACGCGAAAAACTGTTTTTT. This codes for CASGDRLREKLFF.

The CDR3 sequence: CASSTGREQYF. The CDR3 coding sequence is TGTGCCAGTAGTACAGGGCGCGAGCAGTACTTC. The chain couples TRBV19 to TRBJ2-7; D is possibly TRBD1 (5 bases). CDR3 length equals 11 residues. Germline CDR1 reads LNHDA; CDR2 reads SQIVND (reference sequence). Trimming shortened V by 4 bases and J by 6 bases, and 7 bases separated the two germline ends.

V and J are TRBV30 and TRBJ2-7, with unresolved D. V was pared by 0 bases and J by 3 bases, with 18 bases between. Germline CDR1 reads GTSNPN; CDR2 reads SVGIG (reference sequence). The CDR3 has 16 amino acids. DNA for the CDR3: TGTGCCTGGAGTGTACGCCACAGAAAATACCACTACGAGCAGTACTTC. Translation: CAWSVRHRKYHYEQYF.

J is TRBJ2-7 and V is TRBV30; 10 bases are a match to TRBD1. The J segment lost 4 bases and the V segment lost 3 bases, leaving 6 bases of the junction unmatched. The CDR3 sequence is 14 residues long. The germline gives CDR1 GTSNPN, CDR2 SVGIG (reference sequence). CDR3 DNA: TGTGCCTGGAGGCTGACAGGGGGCGGTTACGAGCAGTACTTC. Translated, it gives CAWRLTGGGYEQYF.

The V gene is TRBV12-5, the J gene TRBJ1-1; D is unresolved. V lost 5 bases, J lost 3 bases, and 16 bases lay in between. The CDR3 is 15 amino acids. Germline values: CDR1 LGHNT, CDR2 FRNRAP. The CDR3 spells CASGNPGRLDTEAFF. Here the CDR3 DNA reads TGTGCTAGTGGTAACCCCGGACGTTTAGACACTGAAGCTTTCTTT.

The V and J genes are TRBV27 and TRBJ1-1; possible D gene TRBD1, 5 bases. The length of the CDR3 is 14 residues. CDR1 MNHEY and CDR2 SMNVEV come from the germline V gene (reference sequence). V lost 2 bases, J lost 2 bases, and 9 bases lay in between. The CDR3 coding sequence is TGTGCCAGCAGTTTAGGGGGAGGAAACACTGAAGCTTTCTTT. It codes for CASSLGGGNTEAFF.

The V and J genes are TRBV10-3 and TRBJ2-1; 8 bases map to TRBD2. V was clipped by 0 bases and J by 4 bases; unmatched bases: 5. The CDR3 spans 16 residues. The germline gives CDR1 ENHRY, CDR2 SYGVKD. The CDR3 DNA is TGTGCCATCAGTGAGTCGTTGCCGGGAGGGTACAATGAGCAGTTCTTC. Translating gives CAISESLPGGYNEQFF.

The CDR3 DNA follows: TGTGCCAGCAGAACCAAGGGTACAGGGGCTTACAATGAGCAGTTCTTC. It encodes CASRTKGTGAYNEQFF. V is TRBV6-6 and J is TRBJ2-1; 7 bases align to TRBD1. The germline gives CDR1 MNHNY, CDR2 SVGAGI (reference sequence). Unmatched junction bases numbered 12, after V lost 6 bases and J lost 4 bases. The CDR3 extends over 16 amino acids.

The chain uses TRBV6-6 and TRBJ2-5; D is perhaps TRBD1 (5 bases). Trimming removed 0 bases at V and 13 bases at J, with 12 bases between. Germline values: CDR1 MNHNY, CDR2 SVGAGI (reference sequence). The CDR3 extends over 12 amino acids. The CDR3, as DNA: TGTGCCAGCAGTTACTCGGACACCGGCCCGTACTTC. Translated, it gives CASSYSDTGPYF.

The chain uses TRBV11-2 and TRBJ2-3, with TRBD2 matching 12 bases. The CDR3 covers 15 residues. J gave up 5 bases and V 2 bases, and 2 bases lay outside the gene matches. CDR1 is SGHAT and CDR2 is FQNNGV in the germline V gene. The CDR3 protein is CASSLLAGGLDTQYF. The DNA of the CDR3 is TGTGCCAGCAGCTTACTAGCGGGAGGGTTAGATACGCAGTATTTT.

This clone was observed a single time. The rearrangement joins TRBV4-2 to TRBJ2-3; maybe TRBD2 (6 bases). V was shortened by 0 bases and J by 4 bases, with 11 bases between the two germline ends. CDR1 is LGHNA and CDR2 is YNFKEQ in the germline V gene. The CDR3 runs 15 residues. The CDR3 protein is CASSQETGEADTQYF. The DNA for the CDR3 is TGTGCCAGCAGCCAAGAGACGGGAGAGGCAGATACGCAGTATTTT.

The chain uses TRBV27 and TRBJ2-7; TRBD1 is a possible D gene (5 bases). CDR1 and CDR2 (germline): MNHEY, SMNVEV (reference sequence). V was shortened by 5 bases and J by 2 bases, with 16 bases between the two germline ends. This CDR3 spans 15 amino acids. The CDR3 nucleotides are TGTGCCAGCAGTCAAACAGGTAACGCCGCCTACGAGCAGTACTTC. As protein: CASSQTGNAAYEQYF.

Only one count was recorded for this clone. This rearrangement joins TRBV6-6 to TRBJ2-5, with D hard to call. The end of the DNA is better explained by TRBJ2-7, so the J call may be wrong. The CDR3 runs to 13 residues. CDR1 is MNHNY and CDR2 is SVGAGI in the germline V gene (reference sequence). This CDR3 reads CASSSAPTYEQYF. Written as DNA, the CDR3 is TGTGCCAGCAGTTCAGCCCCAACCTACGAGCAGTACTTC.